The clone carrying this TCR beta chain turned up a few times. This entry belongs to a study of CD8 T cells in Susac syndrome. Germline V gives CDR1 LGHNA, CDR2 YNFKEQ. This CDR3 is built from 12 residues. Deletions cut 3 bases from V and 3 bases from J, with 6 bases between. RNA amounts of roughly 0.45 to 1 ug underwent reverse transcription with random hexamers. MiXCR, run by TCRdb on the immunoSEQ multiplex PCR reads, gives a single entry per CDR3 protein. The sample lists some 160,000 distinct CDR3 sequences, approximately 94% seen once, with roughly 0.11% in the top ten. The sequence came from a human donor with Susac syndrome. The chain employs TRBV4-2 and TRBJ2-7; the D gene is possibly TRBD1 (6 bases). Input material: CD4+ T cells from PBMCs. The chain's CDR3 is CASSQTGYEQYF. CDR3 DNA: TGTGCCAGCAGCCAGACAGGCTACGAGCAGTACTTC.